In its sample, the clone carrying this T cell receptor beta chain was seen a few times. The sample is drawn from a study of identical twins. Trimming cost V 8 bases and J 4 bases; bases outside gene matches: 5. The CDR3 runs to 14 residues. Germline CDR1 SGHAT, CDR2 FQNNGV. Template switching added a universal primer binding site, and final cDNA carried unique molecular identifiers. TCRdb re-analysed the 5' RACE reads in MiXCR, keeping a single row per CDR3 protein. Of around 650,000 distinct CDR3 sequences detected, 7.1% appear once; the ten largest clones hold 1.6%. The same specimen was also included in a second study, on yellow fever vaccine responses in identical twins.

This chain joins TRBV11-2 and TRBJ2-2; 9 nucleotides align to TRBD1. Sequencing input: PBMCs. This clonotype originated in a woman under 30 in good health. Written as DNA, the CDR3 is TGTGCCAGCGCACAGGGGGCGCGCACCGGGGAGCTGTTTTTT. Translating it yields CASAQGARTGELFF.